This T cell receptor beta chain was obtained from a study of cytomegalovirus exposure and HLA in healthy donors. Study observations and caveats: Analyzed later, most CMV-associated TCR beta chains appeared HLA-restricted. For cytomegalovirus status, the classifier reportedly gave diagnoses with high specificity and sensitivity.

In regard to this clone: Its specificity is unknown.

The CDR3 is 15 amino acids. V was pared by 0 bases and J by 3 bases, with 12 bases between. PCR involved 60 Vbeta and 13 Jbeta primers. In the study's own analysis: Unique TCR beta chains numbered 60 million to 100 million in a later analysis, with roughly 10 million shared. Clones were sequenced by immunoSEQ multiplex PCR, and TCRdb holds only the in-frame ones, with some missing. The V and J calls and clone size were taken over from that table, and D and trimming were inferred from the DNA. The sample lists some 110,000 clones; over 75% were seen once. The sequence came from a man younger than 40 in good health and CMV-seronegative. The chain recombines TRBV5-7 with TRBJ2-5; maybe TRBD1 (5 bases). TRBV5-7 is noted as an ORF with a role that remains uncertain. Sequenced material: PBMCs. The CDR3 protein is CASSLARVGEETQYF. DNA of the CDR3: TGTGCCAGCAGCTTGGCCAGGGTAGGAGAAGAGACCCAGTACTTC.